The rows below give T cell receptor beta chains drawn from one sample of a study of response to subunit inactivated influenza vaccine. TCRdb itself ran the RT-PCR reads through MiXCR, one entry per CDR3 protein. This sample yields 530,000 or so distinct CDR3 sequences, of which roughly 27% are seen a single time; 1.5% to 2% belongs to the top ten. The sequenced sample was CD4+ T cells sorted from PBMCs, obtained 5 to 6 days after vaccination. The receptors were sampled from a man aged 45-65 years who received an inactivated influenza vaccine. Each CDR3 is given with its conserved first and last residue. Fields, in order: J gene, D gene, CDR3 length, clone size, V gene, CDR3 DNA, CDR3 protein. The D gene is left open where the match is weak. Rows give clone size only sometimes, using once, few, many, or a class for an expanded clone.

>TRBJ1-2|NA|14|NA|TRBV12-3/TRBV12-4
TGTGCCAGCACTAGGGGGAGACTGGTTAGAGGCTACACCTTC
CASTRGRLVRGYTF
>TRBJ1-4|TRBD1|15|many|TRBV6-5
TGTGCCAGCAGTTACCGGGGACAGCCCAATGAAAAACTGTTTTTT
CASSYRGQPNEKLFF
>TRBJ1-5|TRBD1|15|many|TRBV5-8
TGTGCCAGCAGCTTCACAGGGGCGAGGAATCAGCCCCAGCATTTT
CASSFTGARNQPQHF
>TRBJ1-1|NA|19|few|TRBV4-3
TGCGCCAGCAGCCAAGATTATTTCAGGGGCGAGGGGATGAACACTGAAGCTTTCTTT
CASSQDYFRGEGMNTEAFF
>TRBJ2-1|TRBD2|15|NA|TRBV20-1
TGCAGTGCTAGAGACGCTAGCGGGAGGATCGGTGAGCAGTTCTTC
CSARDASGRIGEQFF
>TRBJ2-2|TRBD2|19|NA|TRBV27
TGTGCCAGCAGTTTATTCGGTGCTAGCGGGGCCGCGAACACCGGGGAGCTGTTTTTT
CASSLFGASGAANTGELFF
>TRBJ2-3|NA|15|NA|TRBV7-9
TGTGCCAGCAGCCCCACCCAAGGGAGCACAGATACGCAGTATTTT
CASSPTQGSTDTQYF
>TRBJ2-7|NA|13|few|TRBV6-1
TGTGCCAGCAGGGGGGGTTCCGCCTACGAGCAGTACTTC
CASRGGSAYEQYF
>TRBJ1-5|TRBD1|13|NA|TRBV20-1
TGCAGTGCTAGAACACAGGGGAATCAGCCCCAGCATTTT
CSARTQGNQPQHF
>TRBJ2-1|NA|13|NA|TRBV7-2
TGTGCCAGCAGCTCAGGGGCGGGGACTGAGCAGTTCTTC
CASSSGAGTEQFF
>TRBJ2-5|TRBD2|14|NA|TRBV12-3/TRBV12-4
TGTGCCAGCAGCTCTAGCGGGGGCCGAGAGACCCAGTACTTC
CASSSSGGRETQYF
>TRBJ1-2|NA|12|NA|TRBV20-1
TGCAGTGCTAGGGGGTCAGTCTATGGCTACACCTTC
CSARGSVYGYTF
>TRBJ2-3|TRBD2|15|NA|TRBV2
TGTGCCAGCAGCTTGACTAGCGGGGGTGTAGATACGCAGTATTTT
CASSLTSGGVDTQYF
>TRBJ2-7|TRBD1|16|NA|TRBV10-3
TGTGCCATCAGTGATCCAGGACAGGGTACTTCCTACGAGCAGTACTTC
CAISDPGQGTSYEQYF
>TRBJ2-1|TRBD2|15|once|TRBV24-1
TGTGCCACCAGTGATGGGCTAGCGGGGGGCAATGAGCAGTTCTTC
CATSDGLAGGNEQFF
>TRBJ1-4|NA|13|few|TRBV6-1
TGTGCCAGCCTCCGGGCCAACGCGGGAAAACTGTTTTTT
CASLRANAGKLFF
>TRBJ2-5|TRBD2|15|NA|TRBV12-3/TRBV12-4
TGTGCCAGCAGGGCTCTAGCGGGGGGCCAAGAGACCCAGTACTTC
CASRALAGGQETQYF
>TRBJ2-2|NA|14|few|TRBV20-1
TGCAGTGCTAGAACCACGGACAACACCGGGGAGCTGTTTTTT
CSARTTDNTGELFF
>TRBJ2-3|TRBD2|15|NA|TRBV9
TGTGCCAGCAGCTTTCAGCGGGAGGTGAAAGATACGCAGTATTTT
CASSFQREVKDTQYF
>TRBJ2-3|NA|12|NA|TRBV14
TGTGCCAGCAGCCAAGCAGTCACTACGCAGTATTTT
CASSQAVTTQYF
>TRBJ2-5|TRBD2|13|few|TRBV20-1
TGCAGTAAGAGCGGGAGCGCTCAAGAGACCCAGTACTTC
CSKSGSAQETQYF
>TRBJ1-1|TRBD1|17|NA|TRBV6-1
TGTGCCAGCAGGGGGGGACAGGGCCTCCCCGTGGGCACTGAAGCTTTCTTT
CASRGGQGLPVGTEAFF
>TRBJ2-2|TRBD2|15|NA|TRBV20-1
TGCAGTGCTAGACCAGGGACTAGCCGAACCGGGGAGCTGTTTTTT
CSARPGTSRTGELFF
>TRBJ2-5|NA|14|NA|TRBV9
TGTGCCAGCAGCGTAGGTAGCCACCAAGAGACCCAGTACTTC
CASSVGSHQETQYF
>TRBJ1-6|NA|15|NA|TRBV2
TGTGCCAGCACCTCCCTCGGGGGCATTCATTCACCCCTCCACTTT
CASTSLGGIHSPLHF
>TRBJ2-7|NA|15|NA|TRBV4-3
TGCGCCAGCAGCCAAGATGTGAGGGCCACCTACGAGCAGTACTTC
CASSQDVRATYEQYF
>TRBJ2-1|NA|15|NA|TRBV20-1
TGCAGTGCTAGTAGTAGGCAGGGGTACTACAATGAGCAGTTCTTC
CSASSRQGYYNEQFF
>TRBJ2-7|TRBD1|15|NA|TRBV5-6
TGTGCCAGCAGCTTAGACAGGGGGCTAGTCTACGAGCAGTACTTC
CASSLDRGLVYEQYF
>TRBJ1-1|NA|14|NA|TRBV6-2/TRBV6-3
TGTGCCAGCAGTTATTTAGGGGCGGACACTGAAGCTTTCTTT
CASSYLGADTEAFF
>TRBJ2-1|NA|17|NA|TRBV3-1
TGTGCCAGCAGCCAAGATCTCGCGGGGAGCTCCTACAATGAGCAGTTCTTC
CASSQDLAGSSYNEQFF
>TRBJ2-5|NA|13|NA|TRBV28
TGTGCCAGCACCCCGGGACACCAAGAGACCCAGTACTTC
CASTPGHQETQYF
>TRBJ1-4|NA|13|NA|TRBV5-1
TGCGCCAGCAGCCCGGCCCCGGAAGGGAAACTGTTTTTT
CASSPAPEGKLFF
>TRBJ1-6|TRBD1|14|few|TRBV10-3
TGTGCCATTACGACAGGGGGCCTGGATTCACCCCTCCACTTT
CAITTGGLDSPLHF
>TRBJ2-3|NA|14|NA|TRBV6-1
TGTGCCAGCCGAGGCAGGGAGAGCACAGATACGCAGTATTTT
CASRGRESTDTQYF
>TRBJ2-1|TRBD1|15|few|TRBV24-1
TGTGCCACCAGTGATTTCGGGACAGGGCACAATGAGCAGTTCTTC
CATSDFGTGHNEQFF
>TRBJ2-1|NA|14|few|TRBV7-9
TGTGCCAGCAGCTTATACAGTCTCTACAATGAGCAGTTCTTC
CASSLYSLYNEQFF
>TRBJ2-7|NA|15|few|TRBV20-1
TGCAGTGCTAACGGCCGAGCGGAGAGCTCCTACGAGCAGTACTTC
CSANGRAESSYEQYF
>TRBJ1-1|NA|14|NA|TRBV20-1
TGCAGTGCCAGTAGGGAAGGGGTCAACACTGAAGCTTTCTTT
CSASREGVNTEAFF
>TRBJ1-5|NA|12|NA|TRBV15
TGTGCCACCAGCAGAGCCAATCAGCCCCAGCATTTT
CATSRANQPQHF
>TRBJ2-7|NA|13|few|TRBV20-1
TGCAGTGCTAGGGGACTCCGTATTTACGAGCAGTACTTC
CSARGLRIYEQYF
>TRBJ2-2|NA|14|NA|TRBV20-1
TGCAGTGCTAGTCAAGTAAGGCAGACCGGGGAGCTGTTTTTT
CSASQVRQTGELFF
>TRBJ1-1|NA|12|NA|TRBV2
TGTGCCAGCGGAGAGGGATTCACTGAAGCTTTCTTT
CASGEGFTEAFF
>TRBJ2-5|NA|13|NA|TRBV7-2
TGTGCCAGCAGCTTTAGCCGAGAAGAGACCCAGTACTTC
CASSFSREETQYF
>TRBJ1-1|NA|13|NA|TRBV9
TGTGCCAGCAGCGTATTCCAAAACACTGAAGCTTTCTTT
CASSVFQNTEAFF
>TRBJ2-7|NA|13|NA|TRBV4-1
TGCGCCAGCAGCCCAACTGGACTGCCAGAGCAGTACTTC
CASSPTGLPEQYF
>TRBJ2-5|NA|15|many|TRBV7-8
TGTGCCAGCAGCCCCCCCCTGAGGGGCGAAGAGACCCAGTACTTC
CASSPPLRGEETQYF
>TRBJ2-7|NA|14|NA|TRBV20-1
TGCAGTGCAAGACCCCGGTCCTTTGGGTACGAGCAGTACTTC
CSARPRSFGYEQYF
>TRBJ2-1|NA|13|NA|TRBV7-8
TGTGCCAGCACCCGGGGGTCACGGGGCGAGCAGTTCTTC
CASTRGSRGEQFF
>TRBJ2-7|TRBD2|15|NA|TRBV5-1
TGCGCCAGCAGCTTGAATATCGGGGGGGTTTACGAGCAGTACTTC
CASSLNIGGVYEQYF
>TRBJ1-1|TRBD1|16|few|TRBV3-1
TGTGCCAGCAGCCAAGGGGACAGGGAATGGAACACTGAAGCTTTCTTT
CASSQGDREWNTEAFF
>TRBJ2-5|NA|13|NA|TRBV7-2
TGTGCCAGCAGCTTAGAACGGGTAGAGACCCAGTACTTC
CASSLERVETQYF
>TRBJ1-2|TRBD1|18|NA|TRBV4-3
TGCGCCAGCAGCCAAGATATGAGCCGCGGGACAGGCGGAGATGGCTACACCTTC
CASSQDMSRGTGGDGYTF
>TRBJ2-3|NA|14|few|TRBV20-1
TGCAGTGCTAGGACGGGAATCACCACAGATACGCAGTATTTT
CSARTGITTDTQYF
>TRBJ2-2|TRBD2|17|NA|TRBV12-3/TRBV12-4
TGTGCCAGCAGTCTAAGGACTAGCGGGAGCCCCACCGGGGAGCTGTTTTTT
CASSLRTSGSPTGELFF